This T cell receptor (beta chain) was sequenced during a study of cytomegalovirus exposure and HLA in healthy donors. Study-wide findings and caveats: High sensitivity and specificity were reportedly achieved when the classifier diagnosed cytomegalovirus status.

In regard to this clone: Its target is unknown.

The V and J ends lost 2 bases and 0 bases, in that order; junction bases with no gene match: 9. The CDR3 is 17 residues long. In germline, CDR1 is MGHRA, CDR2 YSYEKL. The PCR was carried out with 60 Vbeta primers and 13 Jbeta primers. Assay used: immunoSEQ multiplex PCR; TCRdb lists only in-frame clones, some missing. Counted here are some 190,000 clones, 70% to 75% occurring once; the ten biggest clones make up approximately 3%. Material for sequencing was PBMCs. The chain carries TRBV4-1 and TRBJ2-7; 8 bases align to TRBD2. This receptor was obtained from a woman aged 25 to 39 in good health and CMV-seropositive. CDR3 sequence (DNA): TGCGCCAGCAGCCAAACCCTCGGGAGGGGTCCCTCCTACGAGCAGTACTTC. Its translation: CASSQTLGRGPSYEQYF.